This T cell receptor (beta chain) was found in a study of spatial heterogeneity in lung cancer. Stated time point: blood at routine non-recurrence follow-up after resection. This CDR3 comprises 16 residues. The germline gives CDR1 PRHDT, CDR2 FYEKMQ (reference sequence). V lost 5 bases and J lost 1, with 17 bases in between. TCRdb re-called the 5' RACE reads through MiXCR, storing one row per CDR3 protein. The sample includes approximately 110,000 distinct CDR3 sequences, about a tenth of them seen just once. The chain employs TRBV13 and TRBJ2-5; perhaps D is TRBD1 or TRBD2 (5 bases each). Sequencing used PBMCs, obtained at follow-up. This sequence originates from a female donor with early-stage non-small cell lung cancer. The CDR3, as DNA: TGTGCCAGCAGCGATGAGAGGGGCCCTCTCCAAGAGACCCAGTACTTC. It translates to CASSDERGPLQETQYF.